The 2 T cell receptor beta chains in this list originate from one sample, sequenced in a study of identical twins. TCRdb recomputed calls from the 5' RACE reads with MiXCR, one row per CDR3 protein. The table has approximately 240,000 distinct CDR3 sequences, 11% to 15% seen once. Specimen: memory (CD45RO+) T cells sorted from blood. These receptors all stem from a woman aged 18-35 years in good health.

The chain is built from TRBV15 and TRBJ2-5, with 10 bases that match TRBD2. Germline V gives CDR1 LNHNV, CDR2 YYDKDF (reference sequence). J was trimmed by 5 bases and V by 0 bases; bases with no gene match: 3. CDR3 size: 15 residues. CDR3 sequence (DNA): TGTGCCACCAGCAGAGAGGTTAGCGGGAGGGAGACCCAGTACTTC. Translation gives CATSREVSGRETQYF.

This clonotype was detected many times. This chain connects TRBV12-3 or TRBV12-4 to TRBJ2-3; 11 bases map to TRBD2. V lost 4 bases to trimming and J lost 6 bases; unmatched junction nucleotides: 3. The CDR3 runs to 14 residues. The CDR3 DNA is TGTGCCAGCAGTTATAGCGGGGGGGCGGATACGCAGTATTTT. Its translation: CASSYSGGADTQYF.